Presented here are 3 T cell receptor beta chains from one specimen sequenced in a study of blood T cell repertoires in COVID-19. Measured with immunoSEQ multiplex PCR; TCRdb has only the in-frame clones, and not every one. The top ten clones hold around 3.6% of a sample with roughly 240,000 clones, around 87% of them seen once. Sequenced material: peripheral blood. These receptors were collected from a man between 18 and 29 years old with active or convalescent COVID-19.

This rearrangement joins TRBV6-5 to TRBJ2-7; the D gene is possibly TRBD2 (6 bases). The CDR3 spans 13 residues. Germline loops: CDR1 MNHEY, CDR2 SVGAGI. V was shortened by 6 bases and J by 4 bases, with 13 bases between the two germline ends. Here the CDR3 DNA reads TGTGCCAGCAGAACCCTTGCGGGATACGAGCAGTACTTC. Encoded protein: CASRTLAGYEQYF.

J is TRBJ2-1 and V is TRBV19; D perhaps matches TRBD1 (6 bases). The V and J ends lost 6 bases and 15 bases respectively, with 18 bases between them. Germline CDR1 LNHDA, CDR2 SQIVND (reference sequence). This CDR3 is built from 12 residues. The DNA for the CDR3 is TGTGCCAGTAGGAAGGGCGAGGGACATCGGTTCTTC. Translated: CASRKGEGHRFF. The complete variable domain, with remaining parts taken from reference TRBV19 and TRBJ2-1, reads DGGITQSPKYLFRKEGQNVTLSCEQNLNHDAMYWYRQDPGQGLRLIYYSQIVNDFQKGDIAEGYSVSREKKESFPLTVTSAQKNPTAFYLCASRKGEGHRFFGPGTRLTVL.

The genes are TRBV6-6 and TRBJ2-3; TRBD2 matches 7 bases. V lost 6 bases, J lost 2 bases, and 8 bases stayed unmatched. Germline V gene data show CDR1 as MNHNY and CDR2 as SVGAGI (reference sequence). CDR3 length: 15 residues. The CDR3 protein is CASSLGLLNTDTQYF. The DNA of the CDR3 is TGTGCCAGCAGCTTGGGACTATTAAACACAGATACGCAGTATTTT.